The clone carrying this TCR beta chain was picked up one time. There were TCR beta CDR3 regions amplified from RNA transcripts. Initially, a first-round RT-PCR of the TCR CDR3 employed the HTBI primer set. A single record per CDR3 protein comes from TCRdb applying MiXCR to the multiplex PCR reads. The sample contains under 350,000 distinct CDR3 sequences, roughly a fifth of which appear only once. These data belong to a study of T cells in Graves' hyperthyroidism and ophthalmopathy. Looked up from germline, CDR1 is SQVTM and CDR2 is ANQGSEA. The CDR3 is 13 amino acids. V shed 5 bases and J shed 4 bases, with 12 bases lying between them. Graves' hyperthyroidism is called stable when ophthalmopathy does not progress within 18 months.

Specimen: blood. The origin of this receptor is a woman between 45 and 65 years old with Graves' hyperthyroidism. The chain carries TRBV29-1 and TRBJ1-5; D is perhaps TRBD1 (5 bases). The CDR3 DNA reads as TGCAGCGTTTCCCGGGGGGATAATCAGCCCCAGCATTTT. Translating it yields CSVSRGDNQPQHF.